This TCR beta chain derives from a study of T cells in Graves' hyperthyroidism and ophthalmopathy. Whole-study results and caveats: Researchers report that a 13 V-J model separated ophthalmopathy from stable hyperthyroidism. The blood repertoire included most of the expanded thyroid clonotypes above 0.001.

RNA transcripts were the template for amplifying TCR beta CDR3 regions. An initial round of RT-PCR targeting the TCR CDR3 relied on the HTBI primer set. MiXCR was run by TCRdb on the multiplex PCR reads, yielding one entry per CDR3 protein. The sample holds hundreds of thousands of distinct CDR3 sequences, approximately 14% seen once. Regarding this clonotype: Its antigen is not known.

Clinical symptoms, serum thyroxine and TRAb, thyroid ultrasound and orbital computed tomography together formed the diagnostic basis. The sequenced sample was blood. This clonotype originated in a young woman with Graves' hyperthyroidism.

CDR3: CASTPGLAGEAFF. CDR3 coding DNA: TGTGCCAGCACTCCGGGACTAGCGGGAGAGGCGTTCTTC. V and J are TRBV12-3 or TRBV12-4 and TRBJ2-1; 14 bases align to TRBD2. There are 13 residues in the CDR3. J lost 15 bases, V lost 7 bases, and 8 bases had no gene match.